The present T cell receptor beta chain was sequenced within a study of cytomegalovirus exposure and HLA in healthy donors. Study-level results: By HLA locus, TCR association rates varied in a later analysis, with DRB1 showing the most and HLA-C the fewest.

A remark on this clone: The antigen remains undetermined.

PCR employed 60 Vbeta and 13 Jbeta primers. Measured with immunoSEQ multiplex PCR; TCRdb has only the in-frame clones, and not every one. The table has 150,000 to 200,000 clones, about 80% seen once. The receptor comes from a woman in her forties or fifties in good health and CMV-seropositive. The specimen was PBMCs.

The CDR3 sequence: CASSVGTSGVGSTDTQYF. In nucleotides, the CDR3 is TGTGCCAGCAGCGTAGGGACTAGCGGCGTTGGGAGCACAGATACGCAGTATTTT. The chain recombines TRBV9 with TRBJ2-3; TRBD2 aligns across 10 bases. Trimming at V came to 0 bases and at J to 0 bases, leaving 7 bases not matched to a gene. This CDR3 is 18 amino acids long. CDR1 and CDR2 from the germline V gene are SGDLS and YYNGEE.